Reported below is one T cell receptor beta chain. This record comes from a study of blood T cell repertoires in COVID-19. Trimming at V came to 4 bases and at J to 0 bases, leaving 8 bases not matched to a gene. The length of the CDR3 is 17 residues. Germline CDR1 is LGHDT and CDR2 is YNNKEL (reference sequence). Patients at the Seattle site were enrolled during active infection and followed longitudinally. This table comes from immunoSEQ multiplex PCR, and its TCRdb copy is limited to in-frame clones, with some not included. The table lists about 180,000 clones, roughly 83% of them singletons. The sequence was obtained from a woman in her thirties or forties with COVID-19, enrolled during active disease. This chain connects TRBV3-1 (or the pseudogene TRBV3-2) to TRBJ1-2, with 10 bases that match TRBD1. Material: peripheral blood. CDR3 sequence reads: CASSPLDRGVPNYGYTF. In DNA form, the CDR3 reads TGTGCCAGCAGCCCTCTGGACAGGGGGGTCCCTAACTATGGCTACACCTTC.